The rows below give T cell receptor beta chains drawn from one sample of a study of immune evolution from preneoplasia to lung adenocarcinoma. Using immunoSEQ multiplex PCR, the repertoire was profiled, and TCRdb retains in-frame clones only, with some absent. The sample has 25,000 to 30,000 clones, around 70% seen once; the top ten hold 5.7%. The sequenced sample consisted of FFPE invasive lung adenocarcinoma tissue. The source is a person aged 55 to 69 with invasive lung adenocarcinoma. Some clones in this sample may be carry-over from other donors' samples. CDR3s include the opening cysteine and the closing phenylalanine or tryptophan. D genes are given only for firm matches. The size entry is marked missing in some rows and otherwise reads once, few, many or a size class.

V gene: TRBV30; J gene: TRBJ1-3; D gene: TRBD1; clone size: -; CDR3 protein: CAWSPDRVGTIYF; CDR3 DNA: TGTGCCTGGAGTCCAGACAGGGTGGGCACCATATATTTT
V gene: TRBV30; J gene: TRBJ1-5; D gene: -; clone size: once; CDR3 protein: CAWSTQQGSNQPQHF; CDR3 DNA: TGTGCCTGGAGTACCCAACAGGGATCCAATCAGCCCCAGCATTTT
V gene: TRBV11-3; J gene: TRBJ2-1; D gene: -; clone size: few; CDR3 protein: CASSPSRGNEQFF; CDR3 DNA: TGTGCCAGCAGCCCCTCCAGGGGCAATGAGCAGTTCTTC
V gene: TRBV11-2; J gene: TRBJ2-7; D gene: -; clone size: -; CDR3 protein: CASSLAGTYEQYF; CDR3 DNA: TGTGCCAGCAGCTTAGCCGGGACCTACGAGCAGTACTTC
V gene: TRBV5-1; J gene: TRBJ1-5; D gene: -; clone size: -; CDR3 protein: CANYPDWADCPQHF; CDR3 DNA: TGCGCCAACTATCCCGACTGGGCGGATTGTCCCCAGCATTTT
V gene: TRBV10-2; J gene: TRBJ1-3; D gene: -; clone size: few; CDR3 protein: CASGLSSGNTIYF; CDR3 DNA: TGCGCCAGCGGCTTGAGCTCTGGAAACACCATATATTTT
V gene: TRBV30; J gene: TRBJ2-3; D gene: -; clone size: once; CDR3 protein: CAWKVRSTDTQYF; CDR3 DNA: TGTGCCTGGAAGGTCAGGTCCACAGATACGCAGTATTTT
V gene: TRBV7-2; J gene: TRBJ2-2; D gene: -; clone size: -; CDR3 protein: CASSLAGQNGELFF; CDR3 DNA: TGTGCCAGCAGCTTAGCCGGCCAAAACGGGGAGCTGTTTTTT
V gene: TRBV6-1; J gene: TRBJ2-5; D gene: -; clone size: -; CDR3 protein: CASSETTGGETQYF; CDR3 DNA: TGTGCCAGCAGTGAAACGACAGGAGGCGAGACCCAGTACTTC
V gene: TRBV2; J gene: TRBJ2-1; D gene: -; clone size: -; CDR3 protein: CASRGVGEQFF; CDR3 DNA: TGTGCCAGCAGGGGGGTTGGTGAGCAGTTCTTC
V gene: TRBV4-1; J gene: TRBJ2-1; D gene: TRBD2; clone size: -; CDR3 protein: CASSQDYRASGYNEQFF; CDR3 DNA: TGCGCCAGCAGCCAAGACTATAGGGCTAGCGGTTACAATGAGCAGTTCTTC
V gene: TRBV18; J gene: TRBJ2-7; D gene: -; clone size: -; CDR3 protein: CASSPPGSYEQYF; CDR3 DNA: TGTGCCAGCTCACCTCCTGGATCCTACGAGCAGTACTTC
V gene: TRBV28; J gene: TRBJ1-2; D gene: -; clone size: -; CDR3 protein: CASSDPYGYTF; CDR3 DNA: TGTGCCAGCAGTGACCCCTATGGCTACACCTTC
V gene: TRBV19; J gene: TRBJ2-1; D gene: TRBD1; clone size: -; CDR3 protein: CASSRDRGVGNEQFF; CDR3 DNA: TGTGCCAGTAGTAGAGACAGGGGGGTCGGCAATGAGCAGTTCTTC
V gene: TRBV18; J gene: TRBJ2-7; D gene: -; clone size: -; CDR3 protein: CASSPRQVAYEQYF; CDR3 DNA: TGTGCCAGCTCACCACGGCAGGTCGCCTACGAGCAGTACTTC
V gene: TRBV11-1; J gene: TRBJ1-1; D gene: TRBD1; clone size: few; CDR3 protein: CASSLLGRGAEAFF; CDR3 DNA: TGTGCCAGCAGCTTACTCGGCAGGGGGGCTGAAGCTTTCTTT
V gene: TRBV7-9; J gene: TRBJ2-1; D gene: -; clone size: -; CDR3 protein: CASSLAGVIGNEQFF; CDR3 DNA: TGTGCCAGCAGCTTAGCGGGAGTGATTGGGAATGAGCAGTTCTTC
V gene: TRBV5-1; J gene: TRBJ2-1; D gene: -; clone size: -; CDR3 protein: CASSLNRDGSEQFF; CDR3 DNA: TGCGCCAGCAGCTTGAACAGGGACGGGAGTGAGCAGTTCTTC
V gene: TRBV6-5; J gene: TRBJ1-2; D gene: -; clone size: -; CDR3 protein: CASSYGAGANYGYTF; CDR3 DNA: TGTGCCAGCAGTTACGGGGCAGGAGCTAACTATGGCTACACCTTC
V gene: TRBV6-6; J gene: TRBJ2-1; D gene: TRBD2; clone size: -; CDR3 protein: CASSYRTSGYNEQFF; CDR3 DNA: TGTGCCAGCAGTTATCGAACTAGCGGTTACAATGAGCAGTTCTTC
V gene: TRBV11-2; J gene: TRBJ2-7; D gene: TRBD2; clone size: few; CDR3 protein: CASSFLGTSGSYEQYF; CDR3 DNA: TGTGCCAGCAGCTTTTTAGGGACTAGCGGGAGCTACGAGCAGTACTTC
V gene: TRBV29-1; J gene: TRBJ2-3; D gene: -; clone size: -; CDR3 protein: CSATKRTSTDTQYF; CDR3 DNA: TGCAGCGCGACGAAACGGACCTCCACAGATACGCAGTATTTT
V gene: TRBV6-1; J gene: TRBJ2-7; D gene: -; clone size: once; CDR3 protein: CASSEEAGLPYEQYF; CDR3 DNA: TGTGCCAGCAGTGAAGAGGCGGGGCTTCCCTACGAGCAGTACTTC
V gene: TRBV7-6; J gene: TRBJ2-1; D gene: -; clone size: -; CDR3 protein: CASSLVRSELNEQFF; CDR3 DNA: TGTGCCAGCAGCTTAGTGAGGTCTGAACTAAATGAGCAGTTCTTC
V gene: TRBV7-2; J gene: TRBJ2-3; D gene: TRBD1; clone size: -; CDR3 protein: CASSLSGTGGSTQYF; CDR3 DNA: TGTGCCAGCAGCTTATCCGGGACAGGGGGGAGTACGCAGTATTTT
V gene: TRBV6-1; J gene: TRBJ2-7; D gene: -; clone size: once; CDR3 protein: CASTARGNSYEQYF; CDR3 DNA: TGTGCCAGCACAGCGAGGGGAAACTCCTACGAGCAGTACTTC
V gene: TRBV5-4; J gene: TRBJ2-5; D gene: TRBD2; clone size: -; CDR3 protein: CASSSLLAEETQYF; CDR3 DNA: TGTGCCAGCAGCTCCCTACTAGCGGAAGAGACCCAGTACTTC
V gene: TRBV18; J gene: TRBJ2-2; D gene: TRBD2; clone size: -; CDR3 protein: CASSPRLAGAHTGELFF; CDR3 DNA: TGTGCCAGCTCACCTAGGCTAGCGGGAGCTCACACCGGGGAGCTGTTTTTT
V gene: TRBV11-2; J gene: TRBJ2-5; D gene: -; clone size: -; CDR3 protein: CASSPGGKNQETQYF; CDR3 DNA: TGTGCCAGCAGCCCAGGAGGGAAAAACCAAGAGACCCAGTACTTC
V gene: TRBV18; J gene: TRBJ2-3; D gene: TRBD1; clone size: -; CDR3 protein: CASSPSGTGGAGTQYF; CDR3 DNA: TGTGCCAGCTCACCCTCCGGGACAGGGGGCGCTGGGACGCAGTATTTT
V gene: TRBV7-2; J gene: TRBJ2-3; D gene: TRBD2; clone size: -; CDR3 protein: CASSLALLAGATDTQYF; CDR3 DNA: TGTGCCAGCAGCTTAGCCTTACTAGCGGGGGCAACAGATACGCAGTATTTT
V gene: TRBV30; J gene: TRBJ2-7; D gene: TRBD1; clone size: -; CDR3 protein: CAWSKPDRDGDEQYF; CDR3 DNA: TGTGCCTGGAGCAAACCGGACAGGGATGGTGACGAGCAGTACTTC
V gene: TRBV6-4; J gene: TRBJ2-2; D gene: TRBD2; clone size: -; CDR3 protein: CASSDGRAGGELFF; CDR3 DNA: TGTGCCAGCAGTGACGGGAGGGCCGGCGGGGAGCTGTTTTTT
V gene: TRBV18; J gene: TRBJ2-4; D gene: TRBD1; clone size: -; CDR3 protein: CASSSGTGDIQYF; CDR3 DNA: TGTGCCAGCTCATCCGGGACAGGGGACATTCAGTACTTC
V gene: TRBV30; J gene: TRBJ2-1; D gene: TRBD2; clone size: -; CDR3 protein: CAWNKLAGGDRSYNEQFF; CDR3 DNA: TGTGCCTGGAACAAACTAGCGGGAGGGGATAGGTCCTACAATGAGCAGTTCTTC
V gene: TRBV19; J gene: TRBJ1-5; D gene: TRBD1; clone size: -; CDR3 protein: CASSDRANQPQHF; CDR3 DNA: TGTGCCAGTAGCGACAGGGCCAATCAGCCCCAGCATTTT
V gene: TRBV11-2; J gene: TRBJ2-7; D gene: TRBD1; clone size: -; CDR3 protein: CASSRQGYYEQYF; CDR3 DNA: TGTGCCAGCAGTCGACAGGGTTACTACGAGCAGTACTTC
V gene: TRBV6-5; J gene: TRBJ1-3; D gene: TRBD1; clone size: -; CDR3 protein: CASSYYGTGGRNTIYF; CDR3 DNA: TGTGCCAGCAGTTACTACGGGACAGGGGGTAGAAACACCATATATTTT
V gene: TRBV29-1; J gene: TRBJ2-1; D gene: -; clone size: -; CDR3 protein: CSVFRADEQFF; CDR3 DNA: TGCAGCGTCTTCAGGGCCGATGAGCAGTTCTTC
V gene: TRBV28; J gene: TRBJ2-3; D gene: TRBD2; clone size: -; CDR3 protein: CASTPAGGNTQYF; CDR3 DNA: TGTGCCAGCACGCCCGCGGGGGGGAATACGCAGTATTTT
V gene: TRBV9; J gene: TRBJ1-1; D gene: -; clone size: -; CDR3 protein: CASSVGPGNTEAFF; CDR3 DNA: TGTGCCAGCAGCGTAGGACCAGGGAACACTGAAGCTTTCTTT
V gene: TRBV28; J gene: TRBJ2-6; D gene: -; clone size: -; CDR3 protein: CASRGVSGANVLTF; CDR3 DNA: TGTGCCAGCAGGGGTGTATCTGGGGCCAACGTCCTGACTTTC
V gene: TRBV12-5; J gene: TRBJ2-2; D gene: TRBD2; clone size: -; CDR3 protein: CASGSPTSGRTNTGELFF; CDR3 DNA: TGTGCTAGTGGTTCTCCGACTAGCGGGAGGACGAACACCGGGGAGCTGTTTTTT
V gene: TRBV12-5; J gene: TRBJ2-1; D gene: TRBD1; clone size: -; CDR3 protein: CASGLKGALYNEQFF; CDR3 DNA: TGTGCTAGTGGTTTGAAGGGGGCTCTGTACAATGAGCAGTTCTTC
V gene: TRBV7-9; J gene: TRBJ2-3; D gene: -; clone size: -; CDR3 protein: CASSLGQGMADTQYF; CDR3 DNA: TGTGCCAGCAGCTTAGGGCAGGGTATGGCAGATACGCAGTATTTT
V gene: TRBV18; J gene: TRBJ1-1; D gene: -; clone size: -; CDR3 protein: CASSPSRENMNTEAFF; CDR3 DNA: TGTGCCAGCTCACCGTCTAGGGAGAACATGAACACTGAAGCTTTCTTT
V gene: TRBV7-3; J gene: TRBJ2-1; D gene: -; clone size: -; CDR3 protein: CASSPAPSSYNEQFF; CDR3 DNA: TGTGCCAGCAGCCCAGCCCCGAGCTCCTACAATGAGCAGTTCTTC
V gene: TRBV15; J gene: TRBJ2-7; D gene: -; clone size: -; CDR3 protein: CATSRDRGLWDEQYF; CDR3 DNA: TGTGCCACCAGCAGAGACAGGGGCCTATGGGACGAGCAGTACTTC
V gene: TRBV25-1; J gene: TRBJ2-3; D gene: -; clone size: -; CDR3 protein: CASRGGGFSTDTQYF; CDR3 DNA: TGTGCCAGCAGAGGCGGCGGGTTTAGCACAGATACGCAGTATTTT
V gene: TRBV2; J gene: TRBJ2-5; D gene: -; clone size: once; CDR3 protein: CASSLGETQYF; CDR3 DNA: TGTGCCAGCAGTCTGGGGGAGACCCAGTACTTC
V gene: TRBV14; J gene: TRBJ1-2; D gene: -; clone size: -; CDR3 protein: CASSQGTLGYTF; CDR3 DNA: TGTGCCAGCAGCCAAGGGACACTTGGCTACACCTTC
V gene: TRBV10-2; J gene: TRBJ1-1; D gene: -; clone size: -; CDR3 protein: CASSENGGTEAFF; CDR3 DNA: TGCGCCAGCAGTGAGAACGGGGGTACTGAAGCTTTCTTT
V gene: TRBV7-2; J gene: TRBJ2-3; D gene: -; clone size: -; CDR3 protein: CASSWGSDTQYF; CDR3 DNA: TGTGCCAGCAGCTGGGGGTCAGATACGCAGTATTTT
V gene: TRBV9; J gene: TRBJ2-2; D gene: -; clone size: -; CDR3 protein: CASSPWDPRGGELFF; CDR3 DNA: TGTGCCAGCAGTCCCTGGGATCCGAGGGGCGGGGAGCTGTTTTTT
V gene: TRBV7-8; J gene: TRBJ2-5; D gene: -; clone size: -; CDR3 protein: CASSLVFGKTQYF; CDR3 DNA: TGTGCCAGCAGCTTAGTTTTTGGCAAGACCCAGTACTTC
V gene: TRBV5-1; J gene: TRBJ2-2; D gene: TRBD1; clone size: few; CDR3 protein: CASSLQGGELFF; CDR3 DNA: TGCGCCAGCAGCCTACAGGGGGGGGAGCTGTTTTTT
V gene: TRBV6-5; J gene: TRBJ2-1; D gene: TRBD1; clone size: -; CDR3 protein: CASSSLGTGQFF; CDR3 DNA: TGTGCCAGCAGTTCATTAGGGACAGGGCAGTTCTTC
V gene: TRBV7-9; J gene: TRBJ2-7; D gene: TRBD2; clone size: -; CDR3 protein: CASSLAARGEGTYEQYF; CDR3 DNA: TGTGCCAGCAGCTTAGCCGCGCGGGGGGAGGGGACCTACGAGCAGTACTTC